The 17 T cell receptor beta chains below all came from one sample that was sequenced in a study of blood T cell repertoires in COVID-19. The data were produced by immunoSEQ multiplex PCR, yet TCRdb's version contains in-frame clones alone and is incomplete. The data show nearly 90,000 clones, 72% seen once. Source material: peripheral blood. These receptors all come from a woman of 80 years or more with acute or convalescent COVID-19.

Comment on this clone: Mismatch with germline at one junction end may stem from a read error. The chain carries TRBV14 and TRBJ1-4; the D is unclear. Germline V gene lookup returns CDR1 SGHDN and CDR2 FVKESK. This CDR3 is built from 12 residues. CDR3 nucleotide sequence: TGTGCCAGCAGAGCAACCAATGAAAAACTGTTTTTT. This gives the protein CASRATNEKLFF. Supplemented by reference TRBV14 and TRBJ1-4, the full variable domain reads EAGVTQFPSHSVIEKGQTVTLRCDPISGHDNLYWYRRVMGKEIKFLLHFVKESKQDESGMPNNRFLAERTGGTYSTLKVQPAELEDSGVYFCASRATNEKLFFGSGTQLSVL.

This sequence joins TRBV7-2 and TRBJ2-3; D possibly corresponds to TRBD2 (5 bases). The CDR3 has 15 amino acids. From germline, CDR1 is SGHTA and CDR2 FQGNSA. V was trimmed by 4 bases and J by 0 bases, leaving 11 bases between them. CDR3 DNA sequence: TGTGCCAGCAGCTCTGGGCGGGTTAGCACAGATACGCAGTATTTT. Residues: CASSSGRVSTDTQYF.

V and J are TRBV4-3 and TRBJ1-6; weak D call: TRBD1 (6 bases). This CDR3 region has 16 residues. V dropped 4 bases and J dropped 0 bases, with 10 bases sitting between them. Germline loops: CDR1 LGHNA, CDR2 YSLEER. CDR3 nucleotide sequence: TGCGCCAGCAGCCTTACAGGGAGCTCCTATAATTCACCCCTCCACTTT. It codes for CASSLTGSSYNSPLHF.

The chain recombines TRBV20-1 with TRBJ1-2, with D maybe TRBD1 (6 bases). Germline V gene data show CDR1 as DFQATT and CDR2 as SNEGSKA (reference sequence). CDR3 size: 15 residues. The germline V and J ends were trimmed by 3 bases and 4 bases, with 18 bases remaining between them. The CDR3 coding sequence is TGCAGTGCTAGTATTCCAGGGGAAGTTGGCTATGGCTACACCTTC. Its protein is CSASIPGEVGYGYTF.

This chain uses TRBV24-1 with TRBJ2-1, with 11 bases identical to TRBD1. The V gene end was trimmed by 3 bases and the J gene end by 9 bases; junction bases not matched to a gene: 6. The germline CDR1 and CDR2 sequences are KGHDR and SFDVKD. The CDR3 loop spans 15 amino acids. As DNA, the CDR3 is TGTGCCACCAGTGATCCGGGACAGGGGGAGGTTGAGCAGTTCTTC. It specifies CATSDPGQGEVEQFF.

The J gene is TRBJ1-6, the V gene TRBV20-1; no firm D call. The CDR3 is 10 residues long. The V gene lost 6 bases and the J gene lost 10 bases, with 7 bases spanning the gap. The germline V gene encodes CDR1 DFQATT and CDR2 SNEGSKA (reference sequence). The CDR3 DNA sequence: TGCAGTGCCGCCGGGTCACCCCTCCACTTT. This codes for CSAAGSPLHF.

This sequence joins TRBV4-1 and TRBJ2-6; D remains ambiguous. Germline V gene data show CDR1 as MGHRA and CDR2 as YSYEKL. V lost 1 base to trimming and J lost 0 bases, with 7 bases between them. The CDR3 totals 16 residues. The CDR3 region is CASSQVLSSGANVLTF. The CDR3 coding sequence is TGCGCCAGCAGCCAAGTTCTAAGCTCTGGGGCCAACGTCCTGACTTTC.

This clone has a handful of counts. The J gene is TRBJ2-5, the V gene TRBV5-4; tentative D call: TRBD2 (6 bases). Germline CDR1 reads SGHNT; CDR2 reads YYREEE (reference sequence). V lost 4 bases to trimming and J lost 2 bases, with 18 bases between them. The CDR3 sequence is 16 residues long. The CDR3 coding sequence is TGTGCCAGCAGCCAAGGGACTGTATCGTTGCAAGAGACCCAGTACTTC. This sequence encodes CASSQGTVSLQETQYF. Full variable domain (rest looked up from reference TRBV5-4 and TRBJ2-5): ETGVTQSPTHLIKTRGQQVTLRCSSQSGHNTVSWYQQALGQGPQFIFQYYREEENGRGNFPPRFSGLQFPNYSSELNVNALELDDSALYLCASSQGTVSLQETQYFGPGTRLLVL.

The J gene is TRBJ1-3, the V gene TRBV19; D gene uncertain. V lost 5 bases and J 3 bases, leaving 11 bases between the germline ends. The CDR3 totals 14 residues. In germline, CDR1 is LNHDA, CDR2 SQIVND (reference sequence). The CDR3 nucleotides read TGTGCCAGTAGTTCCCAGGCTGTTGGAAACACCATATATTTT. This gives the protein CASSSQAVGNTIYF.

The genes are TRBV9 and TRBJ1-6; 9 bases align to TRBD1. The CDR3 loop spans 15 amino acids. Germline CDR1 SGDLS, CDR2 YYNGEE. Unmatched junction bases numbered 3, after V lost 1 base and J lost 7 bases. CDR3: CASSVTGTGNSPLHF. The CDR3 nucleotides are TGTGCCAGCAGCGTAACCGGGACAGGGAATTCACCCCTCCACTTT.

This clone was seen just once. V and J are TRBV4-2 and TRBJ1-3; tentatively, D is TRBD1 (5 bases). The CDR3 length is 15 residues. Germline V gene sequence: CDR1 LGHNA, CDR2 YNFKEQ. Trimming took 3 bases from V and 4 from J, leaving 13 bases between them. CDR3 coding DNA: TGTGCCAGCAGCCACGGGGGGGGTGCGGGAAACACCATATATTTT. Protein: CASSHGGGAGNTIYF.

The DNA for the CDR3 is TGTGCCAGCAGCCTCAGAGGGGGGACAGGGTACGGCTACACCTTC. Protein sequence: CASSLRGGTGYGYTF. This sequence joins TRBV4-2 and TRBJ1-2; TRBD1 agrees at 9 bases. The V and J ends lost 4 bases and 8 bases, in that order; junction bases with no gene match: 11. The CDR3 loop spans 15 amino acids. Per the germline V gene, CDR1 is LGHNA and CDR2 is YNFKEQ.

The rearrangement joins TRBV18 to TRBJ2-3; D is perhaps TRBD2 (6 bases). There are 16 residues in the CDR3. V lost 5 bases and J 6 bases, leaving 21 bases between the germline ends. Per germline, CDR1 KGHSH and CDR2 LQKENI. The CDR3 sequence is CASSSTTGGAGDTQYF. The DNA of the CDR3 is TGTGCCAGCTCATCAACTACCGGGGGAGCAGGGGATACGCAGTATTTT.

The table lists this clone with a count of one. CDR3 protein: CAWRVTSGTYNEQFF. The CDR3 DNA sequence: TGTGCCTGGAGGGTGACTAGCGGGACTTACAATGAGCAGTTCTTC. The V gene is TRBV30, the J gene TRBJ2-1; 11 bases align to TRBD2. J lost 4 bases, V lost 3 bases, and 5 bases had no gene match. The germline CDR1 and CDR2 sequences are GTSNPN and SVGIG (reference sequence). The CDR3 has 15 amino acids.

J is TRBJ2-3 and V is TRBV4-1; 7 bases fit TRBD2. The CDR3 is 14 residues long. Trimming removed 1 base from V and 4 bases from J; junction bases left unmatched: 2. Germline V gene lookup returns CDR1 MGHRA and CDR2 YSYEKL. CDR3 nucleotide sequence: TGCGCCAGCAGCCAAGGGCTAGCGGCAGATACGCAGTATTTT. Translating gives CASSQGLAADTQYF.

This rearrangement joins TRBV19 to TRBJ1-2; D gene unclear. Germline V lookup: CDR1 LNHDA, CDR2 SQIVND (reference sequence). This CDR3 spans 12 amino acids. With 7 bases removed from V and 8 bases from J, the gap between germline ends came to 14 bases. The CDR3 loop is CASTPVHGGYTF. CDR3 coding DNA: TGTGCCAGTACCCCCGTACACGGGGGCTACACCTTC.

This clone turned up a few times. This chain connects TRBV6-4 to TRBJ2-3; 11 bases line up with TRBD2. Trimming at V came to 5 bases and at J to 3 bases, leaving 7 bases not matched to a gene. This CDR3 spans 16 amino acids. Per germline, CDR1 MRHNA and CDR2 SNTAGT. The CDR3: CASSPDSGGATDTQYF. CDR3 nucleotide sequence: TGTGCCAGCAGTCCCGATAGCGGGGGGGCAACAGATACGCAGTATTTT.